This T cell receptor beta chain is from a study of cytotoxic CD8 clonotypes in ibrutinib-treated CLL. Method: immunoSEQ multiplex PCR; TCRdb's copy keeps in-frame clones and lacks some. Of roughly 130,000 clones in the sample, around 93% were seen once. V lost 6 bases, J lost 4 bases, and 5 bases stayed unmatched. The CDR3 length is 13 residues. Germline V CDR1 and CDR2: MNHEY, SVGAGI. The starting material was PBMCs, obtained after 12 months of ibrutinib treatment. The V and J genes are TRBV6-5 and TRBJ2-5; 7 bases are shared with TRBD2. This clonotype was obtained from a human donor with chronic lymphocytic leukemia. CDR3 coding DNA: TGTGCCAGCAGAAACAGACTAGCAGAGACCCAGTACTTC. Residues: CASRNRLAETQYF.